Presented here are 7 T cell receptor beta chains from one specimen sequenced in a study of blood T cell repertoires in COVID-19. Some clones are missing from TCRdb's copy, which holds only in-frame ones; the method was immunoSEQ multiplex PCR. The profile shows nearly 300,000 clones, approximately 84% of them singletons. Material: peripheral blood. Source of these receptors: a human donor with COVID-19, enrolled during active disease. The donor label of this sample is uncertain.

This clone was seen a single time. The DNA for the CDR3 is TGTGCCAGCAGTTACGGGACAGGGACGGGGGAGCAGTACTTC. This sequence encodes CASSYGTGTGEQYF. The chain has TRBV2 and TRBJ2-7; 9 nucleotides agree with TRBD1. CDR3 length equals 14 residues. Germline V gives CDR1 SNHLY, CDR2 FYNNEI. Losses at the gene ends were 5 bases for V and 7 bases for J; bases not matched to a gene: 9.

The chain couples TRBV6-1 to TRBJ1-1, with a possible D match to TRBD1 (6 bases). V was cut by 3 bases and J by 5 bases, with 13 bases left in between. Germline-derived CDR1 and CDR2 are MNHNS and SASEGT. This CDR3 is built from 14 residues. The CDR3 loop is CASSEILQGTEAFF. The CDR3 DNA reads as TGTGCCAGCAGTGAGATTTTACAGGGTACTGAAGCTTTCTTT.

The chain joins TRBV2 to TRBJ2-3, with D tentatively TRBD2 (7 bases). The CDR3 extends over 18 amino acids. Germline V gene lookup returns CDR1 SNHLY and CDR2 FYNNEI. Between the trimmed V and J ends, which lost 5 bases and 2 bases, there was a span of 23 bases. In DNA, the CDR3 is TGTGCCAGCAGTAAAGGGGGGGGGCTAGCGGATACCACAGATACGCAGTATTTT. Translation: CASSKGGGLADTTDTQYF.

The rearrangement joins TRBV19 to TRBJ2-5, with TRBD1 identical over 10 bases. The length of the CDR3 is 16 residues. Germline values: CDR1 LNHDA, CDR2 SQIVND (reference sequence). Trimming cost V 4 bases and J 5 bases; bases outside gene matches: 10. CDR3 in DNA: TGTGCCAGTAGTACTCGTCCCGGGACAGGGGCGGAGACCCAGTACTTC. It yields the protein CASSTRPGTGAETQYF.

On this clone: In the same sample, other DNA sequences code for this CDR3. This rearrangement joins TRBV19 to TRBJ1-5; 7 bases are a match to TRBD1. The length of the CDR3 is 13 residues. Losses at the gene ends were 5 bases for V and 2 bases for J; bases not matched to a gene: 0. Germline values: CDR1 LNHDA, CDR2 SQIVND (reference sequence). The CDR3 loop reads CASSGTGNQPQHF. The CDR3 DNA follows: TGTGCCAGTAGTGGGACAGGCAATCAGCCCCAGCATTTT.

The chain uses TRBV6-5 and TRBJ1-5; D unresolved. CDR1 is MNHEY, CDR2 SVGAGI, per germline. The CDR3 covers 15 residues. V shed 6 bases and J shed 1 base, with 13 bases lying between them. CDR3 loop: CASRNSRLSNQPQHF. DNA for the CDR3: TGTGCCAGCAGAAACAGCAGGTTGAGCAATCAGCCCCAGCATTTT.

The rearrangement joins TRBV28 to TRBJ1-2, with D unclear. Trimming left V 5 bases short and J 6 bases short, with 19 bases between. The length of the CDR3 is 15 residues. CDR1 and CDR2 (germline): MDHEN, SYDVKM. The CDR3 bases are TGTGCCAGCAGTCCCCAATCGGGGAGTAGGAATGGCTACACCTTC. Residues: CASSPQSGSRNGYTF.